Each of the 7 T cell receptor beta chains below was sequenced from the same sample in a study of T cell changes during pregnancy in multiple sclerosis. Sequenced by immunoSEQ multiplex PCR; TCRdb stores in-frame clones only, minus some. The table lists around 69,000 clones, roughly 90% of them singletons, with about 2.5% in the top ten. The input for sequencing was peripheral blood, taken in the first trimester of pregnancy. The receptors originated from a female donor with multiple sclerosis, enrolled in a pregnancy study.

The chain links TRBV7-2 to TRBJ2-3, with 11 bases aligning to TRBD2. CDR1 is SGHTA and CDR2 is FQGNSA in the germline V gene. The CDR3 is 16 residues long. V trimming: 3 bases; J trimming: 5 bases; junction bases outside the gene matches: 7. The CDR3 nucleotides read TGTGCCAGCAGCTTCTTAGCGGGAGGGGGAAAAGATACGCAGTATTTT. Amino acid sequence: CASSFLAGGGKDTQYF.

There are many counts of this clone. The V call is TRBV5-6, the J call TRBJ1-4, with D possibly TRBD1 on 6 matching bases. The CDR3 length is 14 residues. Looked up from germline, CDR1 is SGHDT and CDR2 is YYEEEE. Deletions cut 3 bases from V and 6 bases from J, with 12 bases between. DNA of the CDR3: TGTGCCAGCAGCTGGGGGGGGGCGGATGAAAAACTGTTTTTT. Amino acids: CASSWGGADEKLFF.

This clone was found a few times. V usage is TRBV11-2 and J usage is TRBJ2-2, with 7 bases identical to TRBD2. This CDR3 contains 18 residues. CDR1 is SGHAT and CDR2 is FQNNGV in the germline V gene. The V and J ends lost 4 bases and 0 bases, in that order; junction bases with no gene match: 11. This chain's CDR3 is CASSSPFGGLANTGELFF. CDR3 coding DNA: TGTGCCAGCAGCTCCCCCTTTGGAGGACTAGCGAACACCGGGGAGCTGTTTTTT.

The CDR3 is CASSLSGGNLYEQYF. The CDR3 DNA reads as TGTGCCAGCAGTTTATCGGGCGGGAATCTATACGAGCAGTACTTC. The chain recombines TRBV27 with TRBJ2-7, with a tentative D call TRBD2 (6 bases). Germline V lookup: CDR1 MNHEY, CDR2 SMNVEV (reference sequence). The length of the CDR3 is 15 residues. Between the trimmed V and J ends, which lost 0 bases and 4 bases, there was a span of 13 bases.

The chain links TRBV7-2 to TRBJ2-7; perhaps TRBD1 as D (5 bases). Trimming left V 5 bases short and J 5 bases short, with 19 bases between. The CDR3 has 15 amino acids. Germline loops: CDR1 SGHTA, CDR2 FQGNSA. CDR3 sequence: CASSQHGQGLNEQYF. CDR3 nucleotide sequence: TGTGCCAGCAGCCAGCACGGGCAGGGCCTGAACGAGCAGTACTTC.

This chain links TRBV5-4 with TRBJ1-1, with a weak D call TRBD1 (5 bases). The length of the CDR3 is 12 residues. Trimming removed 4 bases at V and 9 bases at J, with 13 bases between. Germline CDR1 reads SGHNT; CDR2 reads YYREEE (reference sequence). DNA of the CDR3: TGTGCCAGCAGCCTGACAGCGGGGAAAGCTTTCTTT. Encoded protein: CASSLTAGKAFF.

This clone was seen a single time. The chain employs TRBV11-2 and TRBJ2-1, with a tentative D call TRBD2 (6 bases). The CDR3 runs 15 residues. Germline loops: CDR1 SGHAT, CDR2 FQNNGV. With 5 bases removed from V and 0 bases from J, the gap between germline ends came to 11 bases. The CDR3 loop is CASSPDGSSYNEQFF. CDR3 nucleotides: TGTGCCAGCAGCCCTGACGGGAGCTCCTACAATGAGCAGTTCTTC.